The sequence of this T cell receptor (beta chain) was determined in a study of T-cell memory formation after mild COVID-19. As regards this clonotype: The antigen is unknown.

TCRdb re-called the 5' RACE reads through MiXCR, storing one row per CDR3 protein. The sample lists about 400,000 distinct CDR3 sequences; 20% to 30% were seen once. The junction had 4 bases not matched to a gene; V was cut back by 5 bases and J by 2 bases. The CDR3 is made up of 14 amino acids. CDR1 and CDR2 from the germline V gene are LNHNV and YYDKDF (reference sequence). Study-level points and caveats: Proof of SARS-CoV-2 specificity was absent for the second-wave clones that crested on day 37. Pre-infection memory already had some responding clones, implying cross-reactive memory joined. CD4+ bias marked clones expanding day 15 to 37, unlike balanced contracting clones.

Sample: PBMCs or a T cell subset sorted from them (not recorded which). The chain recombines TRBV15 with TRBJ1-2; 8 bases align to TRBD1. This sequence was found in an adult woman who had mild COVID-19 (a few samples of this study predate the infection). Cell type and time point are not known. CDR3 bases: TGTGCCACCAGCGGACAGGGTAGAAACTATGGCTACACCTTC. It is translated as CATSGQGRNYGYTF.